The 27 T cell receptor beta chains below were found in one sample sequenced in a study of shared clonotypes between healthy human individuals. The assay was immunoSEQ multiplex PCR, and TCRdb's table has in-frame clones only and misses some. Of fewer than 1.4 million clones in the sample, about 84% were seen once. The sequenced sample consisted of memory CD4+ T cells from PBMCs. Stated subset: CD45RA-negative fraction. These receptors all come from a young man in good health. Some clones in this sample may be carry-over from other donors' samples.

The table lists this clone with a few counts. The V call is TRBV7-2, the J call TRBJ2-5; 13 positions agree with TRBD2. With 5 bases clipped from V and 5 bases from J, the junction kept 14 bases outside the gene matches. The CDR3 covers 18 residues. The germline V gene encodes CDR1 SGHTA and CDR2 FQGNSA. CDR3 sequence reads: CASSPGGTSGVTEETQYF. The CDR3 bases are TGTGCCAGCAGCCCAGGAGGGACTAGCGGGGTTACGGAGGAGACCCAGTACTTC.

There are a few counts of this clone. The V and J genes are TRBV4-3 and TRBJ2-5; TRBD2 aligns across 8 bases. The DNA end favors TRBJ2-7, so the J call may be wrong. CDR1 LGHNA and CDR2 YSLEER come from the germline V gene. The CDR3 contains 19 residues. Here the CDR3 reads CASSQGVIWREEPSYEQYF. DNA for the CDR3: TGCGCCAGCAGCCAAGGGGTTATTTGGCGGGAGGAACCCTCCTACGAGCAGTACTTC.

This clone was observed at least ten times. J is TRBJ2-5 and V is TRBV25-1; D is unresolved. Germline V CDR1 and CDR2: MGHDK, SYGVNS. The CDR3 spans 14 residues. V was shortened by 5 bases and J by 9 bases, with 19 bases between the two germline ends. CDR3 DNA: TGTGCCAGCAGTCCCGAAAACGCCGTTAGGGCCCAGTACTTC. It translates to CASSPENAVRAQYF.

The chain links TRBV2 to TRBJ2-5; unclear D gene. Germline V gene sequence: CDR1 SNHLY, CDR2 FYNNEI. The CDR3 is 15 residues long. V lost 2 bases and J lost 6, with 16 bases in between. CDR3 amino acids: CASSESSVMSQTQYF. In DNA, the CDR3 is TGTGCCAGCAGTGAATCGTCCGTTATGTCCCAGACCCAGTACTTC. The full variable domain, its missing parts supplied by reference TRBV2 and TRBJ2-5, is EPEVTQTPSHQVTQMGQEVILRCVPISNHLYFYWYRQILGQKVEFLVSFYNNEISEKSEIFDDQFSVERPDGSNFTLKIRSTKLEDSAMYFCASSESSVMSQTQYFGPGTRLLVL.

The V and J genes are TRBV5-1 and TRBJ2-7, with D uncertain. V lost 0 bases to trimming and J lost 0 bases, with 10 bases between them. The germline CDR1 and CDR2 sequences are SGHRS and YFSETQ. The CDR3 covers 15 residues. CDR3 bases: TGCGCCAGCAGCTTGGGAAGATTCAGCTCCTACGAGCAGTACTTC. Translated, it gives CASSLGRFSSYEQYF.

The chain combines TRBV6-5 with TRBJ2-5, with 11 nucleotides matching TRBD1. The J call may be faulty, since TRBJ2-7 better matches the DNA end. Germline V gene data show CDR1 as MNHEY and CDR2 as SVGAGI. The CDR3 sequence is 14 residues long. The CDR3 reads CASRTGTGGYEQYF. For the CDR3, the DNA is TGTGCCAGCAGGACCGGGACAGGGGGCTACGAGCAGTACTTC.

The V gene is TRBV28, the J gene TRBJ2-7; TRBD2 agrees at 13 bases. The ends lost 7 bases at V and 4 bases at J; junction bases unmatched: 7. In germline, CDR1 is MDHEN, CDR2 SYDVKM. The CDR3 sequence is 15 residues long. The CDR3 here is CASTTSGRAGYEQYF. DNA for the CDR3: TGTGCCAGCACAACTAGCGGGAGGGCGGGTTACGAGCAGTACTTC.

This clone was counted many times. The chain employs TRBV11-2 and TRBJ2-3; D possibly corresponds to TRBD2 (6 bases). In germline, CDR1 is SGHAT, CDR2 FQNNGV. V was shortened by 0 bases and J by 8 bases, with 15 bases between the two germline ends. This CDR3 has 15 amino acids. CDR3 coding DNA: TGTGCCAGCAGCTTAGAGGAGGGGCGACCTGGTACGCAGTATTTT. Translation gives CASSLEEGRPGTQYF.

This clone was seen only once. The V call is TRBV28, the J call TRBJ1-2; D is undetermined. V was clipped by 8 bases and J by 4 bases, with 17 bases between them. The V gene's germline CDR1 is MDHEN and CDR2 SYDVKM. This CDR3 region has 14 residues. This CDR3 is CASASDGLGYGYTF. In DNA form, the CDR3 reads TGTGCCAGCGCCTCGGACGGTCTTGGCTATGGCTACACCTTC.

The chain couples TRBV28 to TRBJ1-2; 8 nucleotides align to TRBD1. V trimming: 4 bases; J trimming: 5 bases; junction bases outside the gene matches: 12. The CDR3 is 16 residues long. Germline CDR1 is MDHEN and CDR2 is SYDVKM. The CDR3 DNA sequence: TGTGCCAGCAGTTCCCCGACGAGGACAGGGCGGTATGGCTACACCTTC. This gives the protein CASSSPTRTGRYGYTF.

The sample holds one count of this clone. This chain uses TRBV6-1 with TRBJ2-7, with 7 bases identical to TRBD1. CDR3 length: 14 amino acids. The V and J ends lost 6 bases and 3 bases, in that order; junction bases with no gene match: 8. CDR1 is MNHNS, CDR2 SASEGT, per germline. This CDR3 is CASSRGTANYEQYF. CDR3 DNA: TGTGCCAGCAGCAGAGGGACAGCTAACTACGAGCAGTACTTC.

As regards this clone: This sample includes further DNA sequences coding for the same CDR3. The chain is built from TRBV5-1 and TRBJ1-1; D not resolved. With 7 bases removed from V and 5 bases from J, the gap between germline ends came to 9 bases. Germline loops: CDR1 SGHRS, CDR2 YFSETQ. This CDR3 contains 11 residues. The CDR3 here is CASSGGTEAFF. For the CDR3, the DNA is TGCGCCAGCTCGGGTGGGACTGAAGCTTTCTTT. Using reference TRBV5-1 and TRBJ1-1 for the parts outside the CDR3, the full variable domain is KAGVTQTPRYLIKTRGQQVTLSCSPISGHRSVSWYQQTPGQGLQFLFEYFSETQRNKGNFPGRFSGRQFSNSRSEMNVSTLELGDSALYLCASSGGTEAFFGQGTRLTVV.

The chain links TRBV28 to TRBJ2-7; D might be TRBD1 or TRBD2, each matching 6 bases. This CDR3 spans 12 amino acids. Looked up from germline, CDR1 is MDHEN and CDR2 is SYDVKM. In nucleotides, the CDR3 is TGTGCAATCAACGGAGGGGGGCACGAGCAGTACTTC. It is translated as CAINGGGHEQYF.

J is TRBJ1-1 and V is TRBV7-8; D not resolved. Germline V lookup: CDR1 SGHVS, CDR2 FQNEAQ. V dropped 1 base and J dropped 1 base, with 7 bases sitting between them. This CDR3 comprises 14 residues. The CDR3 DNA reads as TGTGCCAGCAGCTTAGAACTGAAGAACACTGAAGCTTTCTTT. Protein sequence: CASSLELKNTEAFF.

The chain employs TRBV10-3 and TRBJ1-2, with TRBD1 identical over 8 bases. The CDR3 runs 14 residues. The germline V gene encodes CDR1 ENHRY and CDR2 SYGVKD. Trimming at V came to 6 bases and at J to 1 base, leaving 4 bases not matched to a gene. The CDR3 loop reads CAIRRTGLNYGYTF. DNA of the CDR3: TGTGCCATCAGACGGACAGGGCTTAACTATGGCTACACCTTC.

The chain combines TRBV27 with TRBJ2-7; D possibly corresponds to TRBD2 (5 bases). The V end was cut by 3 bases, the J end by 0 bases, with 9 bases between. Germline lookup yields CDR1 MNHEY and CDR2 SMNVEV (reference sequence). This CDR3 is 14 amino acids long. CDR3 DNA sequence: TGTGCCAGCAGTTTTATCGGAGGCTCCTACGAGCAGTACTTC. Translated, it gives CASSFIGGSYEQYF.

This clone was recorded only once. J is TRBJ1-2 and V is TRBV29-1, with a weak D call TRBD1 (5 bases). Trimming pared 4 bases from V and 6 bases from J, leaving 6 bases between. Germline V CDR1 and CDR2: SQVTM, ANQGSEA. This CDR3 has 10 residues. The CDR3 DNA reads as TGCAGCGTTGCCAGGGATGGCTACACCTTC. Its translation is CSVARDGYTF. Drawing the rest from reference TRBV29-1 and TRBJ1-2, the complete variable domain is SAVISQKPSRDICQRGTSLTIQCQVDSQVTMMFWYRQQPGQSLTLIATANQGSEATYESGFVIDKFPISRPNLTFSTLTVSNMSPEDSSIYLCSVARDGYTFGSGTRLTVV.

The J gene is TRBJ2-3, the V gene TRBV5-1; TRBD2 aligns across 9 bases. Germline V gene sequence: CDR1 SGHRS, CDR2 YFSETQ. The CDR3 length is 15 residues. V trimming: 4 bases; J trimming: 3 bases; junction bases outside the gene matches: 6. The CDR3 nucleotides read TGCGCCAGCAGCCCGGTAGCGGGAGCGACAGATACGCAGTATTTT. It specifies CASSPVAGATDTQYF.

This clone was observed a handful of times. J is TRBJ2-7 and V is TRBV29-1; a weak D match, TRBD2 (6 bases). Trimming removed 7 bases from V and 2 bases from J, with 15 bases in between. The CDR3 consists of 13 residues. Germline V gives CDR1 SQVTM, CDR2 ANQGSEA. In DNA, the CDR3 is TGCAGCGCTAGGGGACTGACAGCCTACGAGCAGTACTTC. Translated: CSARGLTAYEQYF.

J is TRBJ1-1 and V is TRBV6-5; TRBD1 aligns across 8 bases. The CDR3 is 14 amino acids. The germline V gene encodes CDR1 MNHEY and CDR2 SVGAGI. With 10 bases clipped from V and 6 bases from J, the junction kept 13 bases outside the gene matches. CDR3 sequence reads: CATREITGGAEAFF. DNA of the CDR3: TGTGCCACCCGGGAGATTACAGGGGGAGCTGAAGCTTTCTTT.

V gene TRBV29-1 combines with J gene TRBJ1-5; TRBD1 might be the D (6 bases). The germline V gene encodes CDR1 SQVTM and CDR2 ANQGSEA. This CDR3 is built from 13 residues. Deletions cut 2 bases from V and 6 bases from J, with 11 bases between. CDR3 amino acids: CSVESGVGQPQHF. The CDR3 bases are TGCAGCGTTGAATCAGGGGTCGGTCAGCCCCAGCATTTT.

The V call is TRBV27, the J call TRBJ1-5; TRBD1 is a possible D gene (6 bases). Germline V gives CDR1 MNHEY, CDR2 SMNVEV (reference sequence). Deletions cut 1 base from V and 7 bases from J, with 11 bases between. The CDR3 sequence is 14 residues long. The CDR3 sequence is CASSLWKGEQPQHF. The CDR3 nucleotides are TGTGCCAGCAGTTTATGGAAGGGGGAACAGCCCCAGCATTTT.

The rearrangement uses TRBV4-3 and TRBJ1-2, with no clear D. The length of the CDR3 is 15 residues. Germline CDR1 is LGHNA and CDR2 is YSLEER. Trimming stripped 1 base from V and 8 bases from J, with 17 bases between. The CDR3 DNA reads TGCGCCAGCAGCCAAGGGTCGACGGGAGGGAGAGGCTACACCTTC. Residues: CASSQGSTGGRGYTF.

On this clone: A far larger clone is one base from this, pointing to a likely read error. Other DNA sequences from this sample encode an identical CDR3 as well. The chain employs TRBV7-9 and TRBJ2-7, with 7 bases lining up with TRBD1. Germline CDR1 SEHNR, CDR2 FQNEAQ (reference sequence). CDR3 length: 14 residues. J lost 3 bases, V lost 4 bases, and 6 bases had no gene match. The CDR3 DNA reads TGTGCCAGCAGCTCCGGGGCAGGGGGCTACGAGCAGTACTTC. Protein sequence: CASSSGAGGYEQYF.

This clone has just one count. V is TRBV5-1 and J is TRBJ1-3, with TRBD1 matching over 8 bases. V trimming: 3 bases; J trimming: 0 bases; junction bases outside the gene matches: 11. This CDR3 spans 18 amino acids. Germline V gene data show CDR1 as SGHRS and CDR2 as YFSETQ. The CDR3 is CASSSEYGQGLSGNTIYF. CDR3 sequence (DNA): TGCGCCAGCAGCTCTGAATACGGACAGGGCCTCTCTGGAAACACCATATATTTT.

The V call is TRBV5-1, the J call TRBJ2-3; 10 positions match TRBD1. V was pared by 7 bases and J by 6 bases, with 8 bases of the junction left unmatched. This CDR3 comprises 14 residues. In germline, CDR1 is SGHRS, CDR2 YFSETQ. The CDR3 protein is CASSRDRGGDTQYF. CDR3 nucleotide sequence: TGCGCCAGCTCCCGGGACAGGGGAGGGGATACGCAGTATTTT.

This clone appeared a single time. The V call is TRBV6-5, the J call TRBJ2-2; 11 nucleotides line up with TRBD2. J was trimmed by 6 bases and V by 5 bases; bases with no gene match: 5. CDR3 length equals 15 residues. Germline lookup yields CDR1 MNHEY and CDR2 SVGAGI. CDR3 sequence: CASSKTSGRAGELFF. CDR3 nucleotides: TGTGCCAGCAGTAAAACTAGCGGGAGAGCCGGGGAGCTGTTTTTT.